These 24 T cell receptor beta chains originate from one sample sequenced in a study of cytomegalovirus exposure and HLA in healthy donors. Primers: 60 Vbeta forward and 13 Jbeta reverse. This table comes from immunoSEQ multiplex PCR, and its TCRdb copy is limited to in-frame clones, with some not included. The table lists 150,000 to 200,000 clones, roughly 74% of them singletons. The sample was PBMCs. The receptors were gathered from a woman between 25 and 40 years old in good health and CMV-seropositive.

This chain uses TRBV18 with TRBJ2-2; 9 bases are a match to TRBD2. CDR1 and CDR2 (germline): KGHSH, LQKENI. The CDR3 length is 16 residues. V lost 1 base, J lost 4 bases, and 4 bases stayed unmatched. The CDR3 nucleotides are TGTGCCAGCTCACCACACCGACTAGCGGTCACCGGGGAGCTGTTTTTT. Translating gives CASSPHRLAVTGELFF. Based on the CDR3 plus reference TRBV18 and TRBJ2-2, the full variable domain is NAGVMQNPRHLVRRRGQEARLRCSPMKGHSHVYWYRQLPEEGLKFMVYLQKENIIDESGMPKERFSAEFPKEGPSILRIQQVVRGDSAAYFCASSPHRLAVTGELFFGEGSRLTVL.

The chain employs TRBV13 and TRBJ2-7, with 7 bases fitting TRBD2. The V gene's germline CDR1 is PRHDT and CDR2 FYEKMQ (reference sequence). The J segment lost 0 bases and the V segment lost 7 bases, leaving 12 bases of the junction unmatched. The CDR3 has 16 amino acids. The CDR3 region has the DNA TGTGCCAGCAACGCAGCCCCCGCTAGCGGCTCCTACGAGCAGTACTTC. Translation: CASNAAPASGSYEQYF.

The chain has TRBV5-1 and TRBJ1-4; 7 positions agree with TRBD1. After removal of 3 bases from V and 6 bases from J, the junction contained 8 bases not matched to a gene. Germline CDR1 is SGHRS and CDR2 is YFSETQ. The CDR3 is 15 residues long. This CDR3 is CASSSSGTADEKLFF. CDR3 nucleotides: TGCGCCAGCAGCTCTTCCGGGACAGCCGATGAAAAACTGTTTTTT.

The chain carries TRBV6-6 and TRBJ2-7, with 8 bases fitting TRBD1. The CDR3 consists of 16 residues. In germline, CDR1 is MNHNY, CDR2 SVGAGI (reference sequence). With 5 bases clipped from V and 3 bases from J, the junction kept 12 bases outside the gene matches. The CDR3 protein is CASSATQGAGVYEQYF. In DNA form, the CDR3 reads TGTGCCAGCAGTGCTACTCAGGGGGCCGGGGTCTACGAGCAGTACTTC.

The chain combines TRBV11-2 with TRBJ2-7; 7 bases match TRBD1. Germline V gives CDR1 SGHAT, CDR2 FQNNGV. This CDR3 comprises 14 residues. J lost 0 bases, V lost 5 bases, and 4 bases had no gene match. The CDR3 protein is CASSVQGTSYEQYF. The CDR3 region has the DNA TGTGCCAGCAGCGTACAGGGGACCTCCTACGAGCAGTACTTC.

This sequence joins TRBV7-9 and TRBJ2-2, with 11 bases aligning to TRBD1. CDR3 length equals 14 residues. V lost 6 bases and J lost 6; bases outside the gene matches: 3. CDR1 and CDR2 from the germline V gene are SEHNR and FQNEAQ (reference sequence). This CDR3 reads CASSGTGGAGELFF. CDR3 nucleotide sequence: TGTGCCAGCAGTGGGACAGGGGGGGCCGGGGAGCTGTTTTTT.

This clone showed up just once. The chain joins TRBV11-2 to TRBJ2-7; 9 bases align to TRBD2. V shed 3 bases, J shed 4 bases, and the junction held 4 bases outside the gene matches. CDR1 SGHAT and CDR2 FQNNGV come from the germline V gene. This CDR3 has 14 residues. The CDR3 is CASSFGGGAYEQYF. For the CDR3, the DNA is TGTGCCAGCAGCTTTGGCGGGGGGGCTTACGAGCAGTACTTC.

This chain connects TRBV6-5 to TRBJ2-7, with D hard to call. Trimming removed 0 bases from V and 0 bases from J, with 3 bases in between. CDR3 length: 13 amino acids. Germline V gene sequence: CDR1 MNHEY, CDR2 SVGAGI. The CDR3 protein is CASSYSSSYEQYF. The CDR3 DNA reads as TGTGCCAGCAGTTACTCCAGCTCCTACGAGCAGTACTTC.

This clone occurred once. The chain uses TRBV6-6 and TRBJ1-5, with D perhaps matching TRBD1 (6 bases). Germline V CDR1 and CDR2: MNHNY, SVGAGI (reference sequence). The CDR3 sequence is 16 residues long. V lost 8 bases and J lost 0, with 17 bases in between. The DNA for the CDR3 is TGTGCCAGCTGCCTTGGGGGCAAACATAGCAATCAGCCCCAGCATTTT. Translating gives CASCLGGKHSNQPQHF.

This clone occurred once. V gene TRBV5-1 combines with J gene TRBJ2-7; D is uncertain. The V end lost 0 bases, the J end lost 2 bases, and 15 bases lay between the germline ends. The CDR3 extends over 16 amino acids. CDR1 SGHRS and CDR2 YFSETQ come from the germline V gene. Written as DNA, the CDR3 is TGCGCCAGCAGCTTGGATCAGGATCGTCCAACCTACGAGCAGTACTTC. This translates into CASSLDQDRPTYEQYF.

The CDR3 DNA reads TGTGCCAGCAGTTCGCCAGCGATGAACACTGAAGCTTTCTTT. Residues: CASSSPAMNTEAFF. The chain is built from TRBV28 and TRBJ1-1; D gene ambiguous. The germline CDR1 and CDR2 sequences are MDHEN and SYDVKM. The V and J ends lost 4 bases and 0 bases respectively, with 9 bases between them. The CDR3 is 14 residues long.

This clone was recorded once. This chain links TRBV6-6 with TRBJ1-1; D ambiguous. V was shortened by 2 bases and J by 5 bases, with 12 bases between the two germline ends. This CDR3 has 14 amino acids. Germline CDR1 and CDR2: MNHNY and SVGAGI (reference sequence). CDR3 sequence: CASSYGGRKTEAFF. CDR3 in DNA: TGTGCCAGCAGTTACGGTGGTAGAAAAACTGAAGCTTTCTTT.

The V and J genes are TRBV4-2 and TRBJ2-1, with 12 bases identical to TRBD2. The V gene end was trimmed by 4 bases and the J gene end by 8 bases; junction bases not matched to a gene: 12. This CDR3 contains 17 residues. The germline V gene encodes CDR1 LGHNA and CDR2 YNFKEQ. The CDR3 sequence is CASSLLPLAGGPYEQFF. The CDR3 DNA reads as TGTGCCAGCAGCCTCCTTCCCCTAGCGGGAGGGCCTTATGAGCAGTTCTTC.

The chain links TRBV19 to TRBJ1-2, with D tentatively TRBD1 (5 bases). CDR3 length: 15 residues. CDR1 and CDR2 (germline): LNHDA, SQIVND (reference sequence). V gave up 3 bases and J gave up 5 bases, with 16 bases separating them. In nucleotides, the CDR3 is TGTGCCAGTAGTATGGGTAGGGGATTGGAATATGGCTACACCTTC. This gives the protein CASSMGRGLEYGYTF. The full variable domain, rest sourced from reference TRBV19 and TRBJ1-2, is DGGITQSPKYLFRKEGQNVTLSCEQNLNHDAMYWYRQDPGQGLRLIYYSQIVNDFQKGDIAEGYSVSREKKESFPLTVTSAQKNPTAFYLCASSMGRGLEYGYTFGSGTRLTVV.

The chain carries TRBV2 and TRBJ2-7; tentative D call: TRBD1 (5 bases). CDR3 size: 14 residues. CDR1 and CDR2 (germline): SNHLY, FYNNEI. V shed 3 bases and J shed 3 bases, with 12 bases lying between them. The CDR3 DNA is TGTGCCAGCAGTGATTGGCAGGGAAGCTACGAGCAGTACTTC. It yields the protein CASSDWQGSYEQYF. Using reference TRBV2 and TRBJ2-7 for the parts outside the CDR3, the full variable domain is EPEVTQTPSHQVTQMGQEVILRCVPISNHLYFYWYRQILGQKVEFLVSFYNNEISEKSEIFDDQFSVERPDGSNFTLKIRSTKLEDSAMYFCASSDWQGSYEQYFGPGTRLTVT.

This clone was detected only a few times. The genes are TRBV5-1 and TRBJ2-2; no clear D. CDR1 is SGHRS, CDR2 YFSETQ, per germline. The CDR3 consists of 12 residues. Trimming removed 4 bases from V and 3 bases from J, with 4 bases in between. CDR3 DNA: TGCGCCAGCAGCATAGACACCGGGGAGCTGTTTTTT. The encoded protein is CASSIDTGELFF.

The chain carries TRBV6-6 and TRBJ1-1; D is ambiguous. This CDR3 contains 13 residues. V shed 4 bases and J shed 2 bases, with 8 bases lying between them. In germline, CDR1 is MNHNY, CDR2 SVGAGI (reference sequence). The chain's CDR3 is CASSWQENTEAFF. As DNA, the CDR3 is TGTGCCAGCAGTTGGCAGGAAAACACTGAAGCTTTCTTT.

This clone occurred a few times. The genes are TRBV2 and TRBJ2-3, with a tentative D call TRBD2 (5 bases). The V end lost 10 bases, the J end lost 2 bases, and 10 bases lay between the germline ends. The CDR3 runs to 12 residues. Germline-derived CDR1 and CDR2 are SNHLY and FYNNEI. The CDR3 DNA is TGTGCCACTAGCCGCACCACAGATACGCAGTATTTT. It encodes CATSRTTDTQYF.

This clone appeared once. CDR3 coding DNA: TGTGCCAGCGGCTCCCGAGGGGGCGAGGGCGAAAAACTGTTTTTT. This translates into CASGSRGGEGEKLFF. The genes are TRBV27 and TRBJ1-4; TRBD1 agrees at 7 bases. The V and J ends lost 8 bases and 8 bases, in that order; junction bases with no gene match: 14. Germline V lookup: CDR1 MNHEY, CDR2 SMNVEV (reference sequence). CDR3 length equals 15 residues.

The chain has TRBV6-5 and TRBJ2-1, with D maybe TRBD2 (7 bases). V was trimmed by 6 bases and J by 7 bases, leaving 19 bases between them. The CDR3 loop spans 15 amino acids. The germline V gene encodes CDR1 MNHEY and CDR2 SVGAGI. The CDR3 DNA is TGTGCCAGCAGCTCCTCGGGGGGCCGGGGAAATGAGCAGTTCTTC. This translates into CASSSSGGRGNEQFF.

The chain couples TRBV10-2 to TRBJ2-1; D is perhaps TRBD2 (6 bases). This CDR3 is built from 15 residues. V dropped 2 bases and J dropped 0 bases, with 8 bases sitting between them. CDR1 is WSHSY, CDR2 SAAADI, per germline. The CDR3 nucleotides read TGCGCCAGCAGTGAGGCGACTAGCTCCTACAATGAGCAGTTCTTC. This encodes CASSEATSSYNEQFF.

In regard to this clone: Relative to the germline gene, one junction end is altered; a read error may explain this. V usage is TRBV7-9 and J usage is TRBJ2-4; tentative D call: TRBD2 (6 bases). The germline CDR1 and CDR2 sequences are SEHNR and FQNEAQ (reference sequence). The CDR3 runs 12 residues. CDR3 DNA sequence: TGTTCCAGCAGCTTCCCGGGGAGGATTCAGTACTTC. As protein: CSSSFPGRIQYF.

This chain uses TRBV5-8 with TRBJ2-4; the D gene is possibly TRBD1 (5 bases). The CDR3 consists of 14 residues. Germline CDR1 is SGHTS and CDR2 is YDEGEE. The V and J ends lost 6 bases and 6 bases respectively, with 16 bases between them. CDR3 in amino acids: CASKPGLGTNIQYF. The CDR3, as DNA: TGTGCCAGCAAACCAGGGTTGGGTACAAACATTCAGTACTTC.

The CDR3 DNA is TGTGCCAGCAGCTTTGGCAGGGGGAGAATCTCCTACGAGCAGTACTTC. This encodes CASSFGRGRISYEQYF. J is TRBJ2-7 and V is TRBV11-2; 7 bases are shared with TRBD1. This CDR3 is built from 16 residues. CDR1 is SGHAT and CDR2 is FQNNGV in the germline V gene. Trimming at V came to 3 bases and at J to 0 bases, leaving 8 bases not matched to a gene.